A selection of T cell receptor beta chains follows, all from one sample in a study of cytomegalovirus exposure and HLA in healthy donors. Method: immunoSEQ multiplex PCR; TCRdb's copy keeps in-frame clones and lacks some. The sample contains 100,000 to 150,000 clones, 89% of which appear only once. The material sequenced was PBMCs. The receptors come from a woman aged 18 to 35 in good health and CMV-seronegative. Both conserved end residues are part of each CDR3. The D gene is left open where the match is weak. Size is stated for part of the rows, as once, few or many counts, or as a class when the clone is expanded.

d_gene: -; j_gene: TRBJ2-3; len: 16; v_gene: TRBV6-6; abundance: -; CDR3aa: CASRGRVGQRTDTQYF; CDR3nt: TGTGCCAGCAGGGGGCGGGTAGGACAGCGCACAGATACGCAGTATTTT
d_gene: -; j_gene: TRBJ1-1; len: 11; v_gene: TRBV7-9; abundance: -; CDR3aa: CASSLIPEAFF; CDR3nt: TGTGCCAGCAGCCTAATCCCTGAAGCTTTCTTT
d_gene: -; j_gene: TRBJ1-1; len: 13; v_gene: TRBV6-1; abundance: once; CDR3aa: CASTPTSYTEAFF; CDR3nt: TGTGCCAGCACCCCAACGAGCTACACTGAAGCTTTCTTT
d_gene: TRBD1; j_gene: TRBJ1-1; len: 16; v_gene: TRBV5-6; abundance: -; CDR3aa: CASSSRDRSRGTEAFF; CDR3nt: TGTGCCAGCAGCTCCCGGGACAGGTCACGCGGGACTGAAGCTTTCTTT
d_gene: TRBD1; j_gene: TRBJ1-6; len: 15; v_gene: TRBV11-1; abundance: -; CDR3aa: CASSFRTGFNSPLHF; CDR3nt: TGTGCCAGCAGCTTTCGGACAGGATTTAATTCACCCCTCCACTTT
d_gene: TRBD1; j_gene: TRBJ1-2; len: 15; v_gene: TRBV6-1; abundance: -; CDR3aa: CASSESRGGYYGYTF; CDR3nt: TGTGCCAGCAGTGAATCTAGAGGGGGCTACTATGGCTACACCTTC
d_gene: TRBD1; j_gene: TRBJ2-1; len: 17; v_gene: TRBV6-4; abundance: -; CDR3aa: CASSEWDSRSSYNEQFF; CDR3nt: TGTGCCAGCAGTGAGTGGGACAGCCGAAGCTCCTACAATGAGCAGTTCTTC
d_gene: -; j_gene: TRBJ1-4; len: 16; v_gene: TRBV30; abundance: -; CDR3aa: CAWSGHLSATNEKLFF; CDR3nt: TGTGCCTGGAGTGGCCACTTGTCTGCAACTAATGAAAAACTGTTTTTT
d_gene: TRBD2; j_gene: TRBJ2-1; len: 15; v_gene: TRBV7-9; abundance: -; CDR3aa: CASSLEGLAGNEQFF; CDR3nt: TGTGCCAGCAGCTTAGAGGGACTAGCAGGGAATGAGCAGTTCTTC
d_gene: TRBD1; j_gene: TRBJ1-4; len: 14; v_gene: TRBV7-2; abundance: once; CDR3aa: CASSLGTGVVKLFF; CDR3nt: TGTGCCAGCAGCTTAGGGACAGGGGTCGTAAAACTGTTTTTT
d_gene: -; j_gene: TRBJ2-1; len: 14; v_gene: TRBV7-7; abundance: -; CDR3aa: CASSLSADYNEQFF; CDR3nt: TGTGCTAGCAGCTTATCGGCGGATTACAATGAGCAGTTCTTC
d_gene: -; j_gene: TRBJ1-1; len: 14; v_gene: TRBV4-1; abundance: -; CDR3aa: CASSQDRGSREAFF; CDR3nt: TGCGCCAGCAGCCAAGATAGGGGGTCCAGGGAAGCTTTCTTT
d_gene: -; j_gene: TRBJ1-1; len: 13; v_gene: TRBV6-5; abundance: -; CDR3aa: CASRRQGNTEAFF; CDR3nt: TGTGCCTCTCGAAGGCAGGGGAACACTGAAGCTTTCTTT
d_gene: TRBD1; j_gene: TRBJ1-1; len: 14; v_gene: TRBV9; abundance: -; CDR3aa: CASNQGGSNTEAFF; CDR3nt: TGTGCCAGCAACCAAGGGGGCTCGAACACTGAAGCTTTCTTT
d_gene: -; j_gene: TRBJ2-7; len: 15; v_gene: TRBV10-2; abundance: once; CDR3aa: CASSTGRGMTYEQYF; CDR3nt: TGCGCCAGCAGTACGGGACGGGGGATGACCTACGAGCAGTACTTC
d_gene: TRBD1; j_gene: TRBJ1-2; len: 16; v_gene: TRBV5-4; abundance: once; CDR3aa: CASSHPPGTGFYGYTF; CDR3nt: TGTGCCAGCAGCCACCCTCCCGGGACAGGGTTTTATGGCTACACCTTC
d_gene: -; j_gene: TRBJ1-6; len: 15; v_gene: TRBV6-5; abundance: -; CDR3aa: CASSYEGVYNSPLHF; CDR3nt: TGTGCCAGCAGTTACGAGGGTGTCTATAATTCACCCCTCCACTTT
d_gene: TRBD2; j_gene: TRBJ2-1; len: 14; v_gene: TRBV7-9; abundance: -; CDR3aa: CASSLSGGADEQFF; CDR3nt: TGTGCCAGCAGCTTAAGCGGGGGGGCGGATGAGCAGTTCTTC
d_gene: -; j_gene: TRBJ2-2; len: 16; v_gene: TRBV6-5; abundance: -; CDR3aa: CASSYLRSGSTGELFF; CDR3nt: TGTGCCAGCAGTTACTTAAGGTCGGGGAGCACCGGGGAGCTGTTTTTT
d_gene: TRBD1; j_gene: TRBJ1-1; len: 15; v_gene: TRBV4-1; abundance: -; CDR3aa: CASSQVGRGPTEAFF; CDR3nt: TGCGCCAGCAGCCAAGTAGGTAGGGGGCCTACTGAAGCTTTCTTT
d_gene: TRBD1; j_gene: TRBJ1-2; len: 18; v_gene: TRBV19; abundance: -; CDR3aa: CASSHHTRTGKRVYGYTF; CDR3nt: TGTGCCAGTAGCCACCACACGCGGACAGGGAAGAGGGTCTATGGCTACACCTTC
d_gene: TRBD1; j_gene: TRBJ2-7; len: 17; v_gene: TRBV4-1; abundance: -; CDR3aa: CASSQELIRTGIYEQYF; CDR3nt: TGCGCCAGCAGCCAAGAGCTGATCAGGACAGGGATCTACGAGCAGTACTTC
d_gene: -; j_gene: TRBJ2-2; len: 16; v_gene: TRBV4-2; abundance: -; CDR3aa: CASSRSLGSYTGELFF; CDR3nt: TGTGCCAGCAGCCGGAGCCTCGGGTCATACACCGGGGAGCTGTTTTTT
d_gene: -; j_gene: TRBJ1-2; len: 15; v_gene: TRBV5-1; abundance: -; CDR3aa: CASSTKTGSNYGYTF; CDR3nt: TGCGCCAGCAGCACCAAAACGGGGTCCAACTATGGCTACACCTTC
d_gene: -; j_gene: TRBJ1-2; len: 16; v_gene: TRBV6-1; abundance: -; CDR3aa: CASSDYLFGSNYGYTF; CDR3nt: TGTGCCAGCAGTGATTATTTGTTCGGGTCTAACTATGGCTACACCTTC
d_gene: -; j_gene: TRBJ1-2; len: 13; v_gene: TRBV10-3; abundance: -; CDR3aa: CAITQVAEYGYTF; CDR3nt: TGTGCCATCACCCAAGTAGCCGAATATGGCTACACCTTC
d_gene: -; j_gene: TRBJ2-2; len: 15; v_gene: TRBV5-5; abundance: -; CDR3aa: CASSLVLWGSGELFF; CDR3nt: TGTGCCAGCAGCTTGGTCTTATGGGGCTCCGGGGAGCTGTTTTTT
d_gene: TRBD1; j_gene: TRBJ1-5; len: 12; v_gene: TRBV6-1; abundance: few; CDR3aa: CASRGQDQPQHF; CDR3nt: TGTGCCAGCAGGGGACAGGATCAGCCCCAGCATTTT
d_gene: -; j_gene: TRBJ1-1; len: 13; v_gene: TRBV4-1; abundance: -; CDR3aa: CASSPGLNTEAFF; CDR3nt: TGCGCCAGCAGCCCAGGGTTGAACACTGAAGCTTTCTTT
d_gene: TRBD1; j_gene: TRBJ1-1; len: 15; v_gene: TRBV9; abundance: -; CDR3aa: CASSVGSTGGREAFF; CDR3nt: TGTGCCAGCAGCGTAGGCTCGACAGGGGGAAGGGAAGCTTTCTTT
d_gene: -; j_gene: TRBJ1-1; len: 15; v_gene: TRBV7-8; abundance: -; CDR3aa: CASSPGQGMNTEAFF; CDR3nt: TGTGCCAGCAGCCCTGGGCAGGGAATGAACACTGAAGCTTTCTTT
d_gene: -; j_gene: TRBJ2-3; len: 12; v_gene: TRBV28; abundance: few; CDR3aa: CASSQQGYTQYF; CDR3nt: TGTGCCAGCAGTCAACAGGGATATACGCAGTATTTT
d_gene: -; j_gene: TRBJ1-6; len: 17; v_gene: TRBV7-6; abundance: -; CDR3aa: CASSLTPTQAPASPLHF; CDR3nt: TGTGCCAGCAGCTTAACACCGACCCAGGCGCCGGCTTCACCCCTCCACTTT
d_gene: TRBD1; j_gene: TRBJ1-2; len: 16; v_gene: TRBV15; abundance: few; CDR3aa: CATSSPDRAGNYGYTF; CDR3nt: TGTGCCACCAGCAGCCCGGACAGGGCGGGTAACTATGGCTACACCTTC
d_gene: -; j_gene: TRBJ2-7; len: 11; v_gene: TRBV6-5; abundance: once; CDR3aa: CASSRHHEQYF; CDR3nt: TGTGCCAGCTCCAGACACCACGAGCAGTACTTC
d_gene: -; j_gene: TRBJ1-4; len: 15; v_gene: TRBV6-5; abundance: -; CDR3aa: CASSYSGAFGEKLFF; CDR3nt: TGTGCCAGCAGTTACTCAGGGGCTTTTGGTGAAAAACTGTTTTTT
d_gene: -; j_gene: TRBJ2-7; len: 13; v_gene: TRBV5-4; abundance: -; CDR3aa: CASSFRGTYEQYF; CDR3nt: TGTGCCAGCAGCTTCAGGGGAACCTACGAGCAGTACTTC
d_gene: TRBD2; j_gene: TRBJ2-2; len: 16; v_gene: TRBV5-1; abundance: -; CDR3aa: CASSLLSGANTGELFF; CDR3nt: TGCGCCAGCAGCCTTCTCAGCGGGGCGAACACCGGGGAGCTGTTTTTT
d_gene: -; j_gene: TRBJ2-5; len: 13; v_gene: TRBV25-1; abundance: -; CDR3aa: CASSEAYQETQYF; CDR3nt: TGTGCCAGCAGTGAAGCGTACCAAGAGACCCAGTACTTC
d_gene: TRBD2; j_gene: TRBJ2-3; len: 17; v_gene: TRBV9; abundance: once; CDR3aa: CASSVVAGGPFTDTQYF; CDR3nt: TGTGCCAGCAGCGTAGTAGCGGGGGGGCCATTCACAGATACGCAGTATTTT